The 31 T cell receptor beta chains given below trace back to one sample, sequenced in a study of CXCR3-negative and CXCR3-positive naive CD8 T cells. In preparing the TRB cDNA libraries, 5' RACE with UMI labels was used. TCRdb reprocessed the 5' RACE reads, with one entry per CDR3 protein and no DNA. The sample yields 100,000 to 150,000 distinct CDR3 sequences, of which the top ten take up 0.29%. Input material: naive CXCR3- CD8+ T cells from blood. Stated subset: CD45RO-CCR7+CD27+CD95- naive CD8+ T cells lacking CXCR3 (TNR3-). Receptors originate from a human donor in good health. Some clones in this sample may be carry-over from other donors' samples.

The chain combines TRBV2 with TRBJ1-2. This CDR3 has 14 amino acids. The V gene's germline CDR1 is SNHLY and CDR2 FYNNEI. CDR3 sequence reads: CASSEAVAGEGYTF.

The chain combines TRBV11-1 with TRBJ2-1; TCRdb's D call, TRBD1, is unchecked because there is no DNA. Germline V lookup: CDR1 SGHAT, CDR2 FQDESV (reference sequence). The CDR3 has 16 residues. The CDR3 is CASSLGGTGGRYEQFF.

V and J are TRBV28 and TRBJ2-7; TCRdb gives TRBD1 as the D gene, but with no DNA this cannot be confirmed. Germline V CDR1 and CDR2: MDHEN, SYDVKM. This CDR3 is built from 15 residues. CDR3 sequence: CASSKRQASSYEQYF.

The chain uses TRBV7-9 and TRBJ1-1; the TRBD1 assignment by TCRdb is unverifiable without DNA. Germline V gives CDR1 SEHNR, CDR2 FQNEAQ (reference sequence). The CDR3 runs 15 residues. CDR3 sequence reads: CASSLGWGQNTEAFF.

V usage is TRBV12-3 or TRBV12-4 and J usage is TRBJ2-3; TCRdb's D call of TRBD2 is untestable without DNA. CDR3 length: 16 amino acids. The CDR3 protein is CASSLTIGRGTDTQYF.

This sequence joins TRBV27 and TRBJ2-1; TCRdb proposes TRBD2, but this gene call is untestable without DNA. This CDR3 has 16 residues. Germline loops: CDR1 MNHEY, CDR2 SMNVEV (reference sequence). CDR3 sequence reads: CASSPQAVASYNEQLF.

This rearrangement joins TRBV9 to TRBJ1-1. Germline lookup yields CDR1 SGDLS and CDR2 YYNGEE. The CDR3 covers 13 residues. The CDR3 region is CASSVAGYTEAFF.

This chain uses TRBV5-1 with TRBJ1-4; TCRdb reports TRBD1, a call that lacks DNA to check it against. CDR1 is SGHRS, CDR2 YFSETQ, per germline. This CDR3 contains 14 residues. The CDR3 spells CASTQTPGREKLFF.

The chain employs TRBV4-3 and TRBJ2-1; the D call from TCRdb, TRBD1, cannot be confirmed without DNA. Germline values: CDR1 LGHNA, CDR2 YSLEER. This CDR3 comprises 17 residues. CDR3 in amino acids: CASSQDGNGGTYNEQFF.

The rearrangement links TRBV23-1 to TRBJ2-1; TCRdb's D gene call, TRBD1, goes unchecked for lack of DNA. TRBV23-1 is given ORF status, its function remaining uncertain. The CDR3 spans 14 residues. The CDR3 loop is CAIRWGDQYNEQFF.

This chain uses TRBV7-9 with TRBJ2-2; as DNA is missing, the TRBD1 call by TCRdb cannot be tested. This CDR3 is built from 15 residues. In germline, CDR1 is SEHNR, CDR2 FQNEAQ (reference sequence). The CDR3 protein is CASSRGRNNTGELFF.

V is TRBV7-8 and J is TRBJ2-5; TCRdb's D gene call, TRBD2, goes unchecked for lack of DNA. In germline, CDR1 is SGHVS, CDR2 FQNEAQ. CDR3 size: 13 residues. CDR3 protein: CASSLRWEETQYF. Full variable domain (remainder filled in from reference TRBV7-8 and TRBJ2-5): GAGVSQSPRYKVAKRGQDVALRCDPISGHVSLFWYQQALGQGPEFLTYFQNEAQLDKSGLPSDRFFAERPEGSVSTLKIQRTQQEDSAVYLCASSLRWEETQYFGPGTRLLVL.

The V and J genes are TRBV7-9 and TRBJ2-3; the TRBD2 assignment by TCRdb is unverifiable without DNA. CDR1 and CDR2 (germline): SEHNR, FQNEAQ (reference sequence). The CDR3 length is 15 residues. The CDR3 protein is CASSFASGGTDTQYF.

CDR3 in amino acids: CSASKGTVIYEQYF. The chain combines TRBV20-1 with TRBJ2-7; the TRBD1 assignment by TCRdb is unverifiable without DNA. Germline CDR1 and CDR2: DFQATT and SNEGSKA (reference sequence). The CDR3 runs 14 residues.

This chain uses TRBV2 with TRBJ2-4; the D gene TCRdb calls, TRBD1, cannot be checked with no DNA. The CDR3 has 17 residues. Per germline, CDR1 SNHLY and CDR2 FYNNEI. The CDR3 spells CASSEVLYRDTRSIQYF.

The rearrangement joins TRBV28 to TRBJ2-1; there is no DNA to check the TCRdb D call of TRBD1. Germline-derived CDR1 and CDR2 are MDHEN and SYDVKM. The CDR3 runs 14 residues. The CDR3 here is CASSFPGQLNEQFF.

This chain links TRBV12-3 or TRBV12-4 with TRBJ2-5; TCRdb indicates TRBD1, and absent DNA this call remains unverified. The CDR3 is 16 amino acids. The CDR3 reads CASSLGLAGAGETQYF.

V usage is TRBV29-1 and J usage is TRBJ2-2. From germline, CDR1 is SQVTM and CDR2 ANQGSEA. There are 12 residues in the CDR3. The CDR3: CSVLHETGELFF.

This chain uses TRBV7-9 with TRBJ2-7; the D gene TCRdb calls, TRBD1, cannot be checked with no DNA. Germline V gene data show CDR1 as SEHNR and CDR2 as FQNEAQ (reference sequence). The CDR3 extends over 13 amino acids. The CDR3 spells CPSSAQGAYEQYF.

The chain uses TRBV19 and TRBJ1-1; the D call from TCRdb, TRBD1, cannot be confirmed without DNA. Looked up from germline, CDR1 is LNHDA and CDR2 is SQIVND (reference sequence). This CDR3 spans 11 amino acids. The CDR3 sequence: CASSIYRKAFF.

This sequence joins TRBV28 and TRBJ2-2; absent DNA, TCRdb's TRBD2 call cannot be checked. CDR3 length: 16 residues. Germline CDR1 reads MDHEN; CDR2 reads SYDVKM. CDR3: CASRCLAEGNTGELFF.

The chain is built from TRBV27 and TRBJ1-5. The CDR3 is made up of 14 amino acids. Germline V gene sequence: CDR1 MNHEY, CDR2 SMNVEV (reference sequence). The CDR3 sequence is CASSLARAFQPQHF.

The chain couples TRBV12-2 to TRBJ1-1; TCRdb's D call, TRBD1, is unchecked because there is no DNA. TRBV12-2 is a listed pseudogene. CDR3 size: 21 residues. This CDR3 reads CASRASGDRVGDGDPDTEAFF.

V is TRBV4-2 and J is TRBJ1-1. This CDR3 spans 11 amino acids. In germline, CDR1 is LGHNA, CDR2 YNFKEQ. CDR3 residues: CASSQGGEAFF.

This CDR3 reads CASSLSGRKNSPLHF. The chain couples TRBV12-3 or TRBV12-4 to TRBJ1-6. The CDR3 runs to 15 residues.

This chain connects TRBV6-1 to TRBJ1-2; TCRdb's D gene call, TRBD1, goes unchecked for lack of DNA. Looked up from germline, CDR1 is MNHNS and CDR2 is SASEGT. The CDR3 is 16 residues long. CDR3 loop: CASSVLSAGAPSGYTF.

This chain joins TRBV19 and TRBJ2-1; the TRBD2 assignment by TCRdb is unverifiable without DNA. Germline lookup yields CDR1 LNHDA and CDR2 SQIVND (reference sequence). This CDR3 has 16 amino acids. The CDR3 region is CASSSHGTSGENEQFF.

The chain combines TRBV6-5 with TRBJ2-1. The length of the CDR3 is 15 residues. The germline V gene encodes CDR1 MNHEY and CDR2 SVGAGI. CDR3: CASSYSDRNGNEQFF.

The chain couples TRBV29-1 to TRBJ2-1. The CDR3 loop spans 13 amino acids. The V gene's germline CDR1 is SQVTM and CDR2 ANQGSEA. CDR3 loop: CSVPFNSYNEQFF.

The rearrangement uses TRBV7-3 and TRBJ2-5; TCRdb reports TRBD2, a call that lacks DNA to check it against. There are 15 residues in the CDR3. Germline loops: CDR1 SGHTA, CDR2 FQGTGA. CDR3 amino acids: CASSLSPGGLETQYF.

The rearrangement links TRBV7-2 to TRBJ2-2; the TCRdb call, TRBD2, lacks DNA for checking. The CDR3 is 18 amino acids. Germline V gives CDR1 SGHTA, CDR2 FQGNSA. The CDR3 sequence: CASSSPAGGPRRTGELFF.